Listed below are T cell receptor beta chains from one sample, sequenced in a study of CD8+CD57+ T cells in acquired aplastic anemia. TCRdb analysed the reads with MiXCR anew, one entry per CDR3 protein. The sample lists over 150,000 distinct CDR3 sequences, roughly 60% occurring once. The material sequenced was sorted CD4+, CD8+, or CD8+CD57+ T cells (not recorded which) from PBMCs. The receptors derive from a human donor with aplastic anemia. Each CDR3 is given with its conserved first and last residue. The D gene is left open where the match is weak. Clone size is not always given. Where it is, it says once, few, many or a class for expanded clones.

d_gene: TRBD1
j_gene: TRBJ2-3
abundance: many
v_gene: TRBV7-9
CDR3aa: CASSTGQGIADTQYF
CDR3nt: TGTGCCAGCAGCACAGGACAGGGGATTGCGGATACGCAGTATTTT

d_gene: TRBD2
j_gene: TRBJ2-2
abundance: many
v_gene: TRBV7-9
CDR3aa: CASSLGTSGAANTGELFF
CDR3nt: TGTGCCAGCAGCCTAGGGACTAGCGGGGCCGCGAACACCGGGGAGCTGTTTTTT

d_gene: -
j_gene: TRBJ2-3
abundance: -
v_gene: TRBV20-1
CDR3aa: CSALLANTQYF
CDR3nt: TGCAGTGCCCTCCTAGCTAATACGCAGTATTTT

d_gene: TRBD2
j_gene: TRBJ2-1
abundance: -
v_gene: TRBV24-1
CDR3aa: CATSDFSGSSYNEQFF
CDR3nt: TGTGCCACCAGTGATTTTAGCGGGAGCTCCTACAATGAGCAGTTCTTC

d_gene: TRBD1
j_gene: TRBJ1-2
abundance: -
v_gene: TRBV5-1
CDR3aa: CASRTGQGSLYGYTF
CDR3nt: TGCGCCAGCAGAACCGGACAGGGTAGCCTCTATGGCTACACCTTC

d_gene: TRBD1
j_gene: TRBJ1-1
abundance: -
v_gene: TRBV7-9
CDR3aa: CASSFRGLMNTEAFF
CDR3nt: TGTGCCAGCAGCTTCAGGGGGCTCATGAACACTGAAGCTTTCTTT

d_gene: -
j_gene: TRBJ2-7
abundance: -
v_gene: TRBV7-9
CDR3aa: CASRKQGGYEQYF
CDR3nt: TGTGCCAGCAGGAAGCAGGGGGGCTACGAGCAGTACTTC

d_gene: TRBD2
j_gene: TRBJ2-1
abundance: few
v_gene: TRBV12-3/TRBV12-4
CDR3aa: CASSGLAGGHNEQFF
CDR3nt: TGTGCCAGCAGTGGACTAGCGGGAGGACACAATGAGCAGTTCTTC

d_gene: TRBD1
j_gene: TRBJ2-7
abundance: -
v_gene: TRBV2
CDR3aa: CASSSPGQGDTIYEQYF
CDR3nt: TGTGCCAGCAGTTCTCCGGGACAGGGGGATACTATCTACGAGCAGTACTTC

d_gene: -
j_gene: TRBJ2-7
abundance: many
v_gene: TRBV7-3
CDR3aa: CASSSYRGDEQYF
CDR3nt: TGTGCCAGCAGCTCTTACCGAGGTGACGAGCAGTACTTC

d_gene: -
j_gene: TRBJ2-5
abundance: -
v_gene: TRBV7-3
CDR3aa: CASRGPDGETQYF
CDR3nt: TGTGCCAGCAGGGGGCCGGACGGGGAGACCCAGTACTTC

d_gene: -
j_gene: TRBJ2-1
abundance: many
v_gene: TRBV4-2
CDR3aa: CASSQWGLGNEQFF
CDR3nt: TGTGCCAGCAGCCAATGGGGGCTAGGGAATGAGCAGTTCTTC

d_gene: TRBD1
j_gene: TRBJ2-7
abundance: -
v_gene: TRBV19
CDR3aa: CASSILPGQGSTEQYF
CDR3nt: TGTGCCAGTAGTATCCTCCCGGGACAGGGGAGTACGGAGCAGTACTTC

d_gene: TRBD1
j_gene: TRBJ2-5
abundance: -
v_gene: TRBV5-1
CDR3aa: CASTPLGDRGETQYF
CDR3nt: TGCGCCAGCACCCCGTTAGGGGACAGGGGGGAGACCCAGTACTTC

d_gene: -
j_gene: TRBJ2-5
abundance: -
v_gene: TRBV14
CDR3aa: CASSQPWYGAQETQYF
CDR3nt: TGTGCCAGCAGCCAACCCTGGTACGGCGCACAAGAGACCCAGTACTTC

d_gene: -
j_gene: TRBJ2-3
abundance: once
v_gene: TRBV7-9
CDR3aa: CASSPDWGVDTQYF
CDR3nt: TGTGCCAGCAGCCCTGACTGGGGCGTAGATACGCAGTATTTT

d_gene: TRBD1
j_gene: TRBJ1-4
abundance: -
v_gene: TRBV2
CDR3aa: CASSASTGVAVKLFF
CDR3nt: TGTGCCAGCAGTGCCTCGACAGGGGTAGCGGTAAAACTGTTTTTT

d_gene: -
j_gene: TRBJ2-2
abundance: many
v_gene: TRBV4-2
CDR3aa: CASSQVSGELFF
CDR3nt: TGTGCCAGCAGCCAAGTTTCCGGGGAGCTGTTTTTT

d_gene: -
j_gene: TRBJ2-3
abundance: many
v_gene: TRBV11-2
CDR3aa: CASIPSGLGDTQYF
CDR3nt: TGTGCCAGCATCCCGTCAGGGTTGGGAGATACGCAGTATTTT

d_gene: -
j_gene: TRBJ2-7
abundance: -
v_gene: TRBV2
CDR3aa: CASSEGASSEFPYEQYF
CDR3nt: TGTGCCAGCAGTGAAGGGGCCAGCAGCGAGTTCCCCTACGAGCAGTACTTC

d_gene: -
j_gene: TRBJ2-2
abundance: -
v_gene: TRBV6-6
CDR3aa: CASSYSGVTGELFF
CDR3nt: TGTGCCAGCAGTTACTCCGGGGTCACCGGGGAGCTGTTTTTT

d_gene: -
j_gene: TRBJ1-1
abundance: many
v_gene: TRBV19
CDR3aa: CASTNLSVPNAFF
CDR3nt: TGTGCCAGTACCAACCTGTCAGTCCCCAATGCTTTCTTT

d_gene: TRBD1
j_gene: TRBJ2-1
abundance: -
v_gene: TRBV19
CDR3aa: CASRGQGLGYNEQFF
CDR3nt: TGTGCCAGTAGGGGACAGGGCCTGGGCTACAATGAGCAGTTCTTC

d_gene: TRBD2
j_gene: TRBJ2-3
abundance: -
v_gene: TRBV2
CDR3aa: CASSRAGGDTDTQYF
CDR3nt: TGTGCCAGCAGCAGAGCGGGGGGGGACACAGATACGCAGTATTTT

d_gene: -
j_gene: TRBJ1-3
abundance: -
v_gene: TRBV5-1
CDR3aa: CASSLVGNSGNTIYF
CDR3nt: TGCGCCAGCAGCTTGGTAGGAAACTCTGGAAACACCATATATTTT

d_gene: TRBD1
j_gene: TRBJ2-5
abundance: -
v_gene: TRBV6-4
CDR3aa: CASRTDRGIEETQYF
CDR3nt: TGTGCCAGCAGGACGGACAGGGGGATTGAGGAGACCCAGTACTTC

d_gene: TRBD2
j_gene: TRBJ2-1
abundance: -
v_gene: TRBV7-3
CDR3aa: CASSLIEAGDHYNEQFF
CDR3nt: TGTGCCAGCAGCTTAATCGAAGCGGGAGATCACTACAATGAGCAGTTCTTC

d_gene: -
j_gene: TRBJ1-2
abundance: -
v_gene: TRBV29-1
CDR3aa: CSVEDGSYGYTF
CDR3nt: TGCAGCGTTGAGGACGGCAGCTATGGCTACACCTTC

d_gene: -
j_gene: TRBJ2-1
abundance: once
v_gene: TRBV29-1
CDR3aa: CSVDAHGSYNEQFF
CDR3nt: TGCAGCGTTGACGCCCACGGATCCTACAATGAGCAGTTCTTC

d_gene: TRBD1
j_gene: TRBJ2-7
abundance: many
v_gene: TRBV7-6
CDR3aa: CASTPLQGASYEQYF
CDR3nt: TGTGCCAGCACCCCCCTTCAGGGGGCTTCCTACGAGCAGTACTTC

d_gene: -
j_gene: TRBJ2-1
abundance: few
v_gene: TRBV20-1
CDR3aa: CSARPTTNEQFF
CDR3nt: TGCAGTGCCCGCCCCACCACCAATGAGCAGTTCTTC

d_gene: TRBD2
j_gene: TRBJ2-7
abundance: -
v_gene: TRBV2
CDR3aa: CASSARGLAFSSYEQYF
CDR3nt: TGTGCCAGCAGTGCTAGGGGACTAGCGTTCTCCTCCTACGAGCAGTACTTC

d_gene: -
j_gene: TRBJ2-7
abundance: once
v_gene: TRBV2
CDR3aa: CASSEGRSLYEQYF
CDR3nt: TGTGCCAGCAGTGAGGGGCGATCGTTGTACGAGCAGTACTTC

d_gene: -
j_gene: TRBJ1-4
abundance: few
v_gene: TRBV7-8
CDR3aa: CASGDRVPNEKLFF
CDR3nt: TGTGCCAGCGGAGACCGGGTTCCTAATGAAAAACTGTTTTTT

d_gene: -
j_gene: TRBJ1-1
abundance: many
v_gene: TRBV10-3
CDR3aa: CAISDLEIMNTEAFF
CDR3nt: TGTGCCATCAGTGACCTGGAGATCATGAACACTGAAGCTTTCTTT

d_gene: TRBD2
j_gene: TRBJ2-6
abundance: -
v_gene: TRBV24-1
CDR3aa: CATPYRNFSGGPPVGGANVLTF
CDR3nt: TGTGCCACCCCCTATAGAAATTTTAGCGGGGGGCCCCCGGTGGGTGGGGCCAACGTCCTGACTTTC

d_gene: -
j_gene: TRBJ1-6
abundance: few
v_gene: TRBV2
CDR3aa: CASLAFVVDLLHF
CDR3nt: TGTGCCAGCCTTGCCTTTGTCGTGGATCTCCTCCACTTT

d_gene: -
j_gene: TRBJ1-2
abundance: -
v_gene: TRBV25-1
CDR3aa: CAETRAGADYGYAF
CDR3nt: TGTGCCGAAACCCGAGCAGGGGCTGATTATGGCTACGCCTTC

d_gene: -
j_gene: TRBJ1-4
abundance: -
v_gene: TRBV27
CDR3aa: CASSLFLGDGKLFF
CDR3nt: TGTGCCAGCAGTTTATTCTTAGGGGATGGAAAACTGTTTTTT

d_gene: -
j_gene: TRBJ2-4
abundance: -
v_gene: TRBV5-6
CDR3aa: CASSLGTSGLNIQYF
CDR3nt: TGTGCCAGCAGCTTGGGGACATCGGGCCTGAACATTCAGTACTTC

d_gene: -
j_gene: TRBJ1-3
abundance: -
v_gene: TRBV15
CDR3aa: CATSSQVGGNTIYF
CDR3nt: TGTGCCACCAGCAGCCAGGTGGGGGGAAACACCATATATTTT

d_gene: -
j_gene: TRBJ1-1
abundance: once
v_gene: TRBV19
CDR3aa: CASSKGQDTEAFF
CDR3nt: TGTGCCAGTAGTAAGGGTCAGGACACTGAAGCTTTCTTT

d_gene: TRBD2
j_gene: TRBJ2-3
abundance: many
v_gene: TRBV2
CDR3aa: CASSGLAKSTDTQYF
CDR3nt: TGTGCCAGCAGTGGACTAGCGAAATCCACAGATACGCAGTATTTT

d_gene: TRBD1
j_gene: TRBJ1-1
abundance: many
v_gene: TRBV19
CDR3aa: CASKPQGANTEAFF
CDR3nt: TGTGCCAGCAAACCCCAGGGGGCGAACACTGAAGCTTTCTTT

d_gene: -
j_gene: TRBJ2-2
abundance: -
v_gene: TRBV7-9
CDR3aa: CASSLNGGPNTGELFF
CDR3nt: TGTGCCAGCAGCTTAAACGGGGGGCCGAACACCGGGGAGCTGTTTTTT

d_gene: TRBD1
j_gene: TRBJ2-7
abundance: once
v_gene: TRBV7-9
CDR3aa: CASSSGTGPSYEQYF
CDR3nt: TGTGCCAGCAGCTCCGGGACAGGGCCCTCCTACGAGCAGTACTTC

d_gene: -
j_gene: TRBJ1-5
abundance: many
v_gene: TRBV19
CDR3aa: CASTWLLGNQPQHF
CDR3nt: TGTGCCAGTACGTGGTTGTTAGGCAATCAGCCCCAGCATTTT

d_gene: -
j_gene: TRBJ2-2
abundance: -
v_gene: TRBV15
CDR3aa: CATSREVAGELFF
CDR3nt: TGTGCCACCAGCAGAGAAGTCGCCGGGGAGCTGTTTTTT

d_gene: -
j_gene: TRBJ2-1
abundance: -
v_gene: TRBV7-9
CDR3aa: CASGMHEQFF
CDR3nt: TGTGCCAGCGGTATGCATGAGCAGTTCTTC

d_gene: -
j_gene: TRBJ2-7
abundance: -
v_gene: TRBV29-1
CDR3aa: CSVEERQGSSYEQYF
CDR3nt: TGCAGCGTTGAAGAAAGGCAGGGTAGCTCCTACGAGCAGTACTTC

d_gene: -
j_gene: TRBJ2-2
abundance: -
v_gene: TRBV5-1
CDR3aa: CASSLEGHGELFF
CDR3nt: TGCGCCAGCAGCTTGGAGGGGCACGGGGAGCTGTTTTTT